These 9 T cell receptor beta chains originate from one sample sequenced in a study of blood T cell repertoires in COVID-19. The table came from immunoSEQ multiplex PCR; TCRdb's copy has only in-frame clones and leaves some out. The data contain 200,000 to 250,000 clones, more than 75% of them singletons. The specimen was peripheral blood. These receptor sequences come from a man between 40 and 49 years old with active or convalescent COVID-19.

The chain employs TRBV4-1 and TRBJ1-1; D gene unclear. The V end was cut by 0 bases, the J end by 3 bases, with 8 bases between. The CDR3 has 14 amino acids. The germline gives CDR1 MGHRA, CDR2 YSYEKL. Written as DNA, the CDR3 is TGCGCCAGCAGCCAAGAGGACTCCTACACTGAAGCTTTCTTT. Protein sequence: CASSQEDSYTEAFF.

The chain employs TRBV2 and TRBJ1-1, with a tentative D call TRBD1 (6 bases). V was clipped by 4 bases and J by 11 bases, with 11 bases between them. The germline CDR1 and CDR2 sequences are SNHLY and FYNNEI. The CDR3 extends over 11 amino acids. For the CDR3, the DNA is TGTGCCAGCAGTGTAGAAAGGGGGGCTTTCTTT. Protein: CASSVERGAFF.

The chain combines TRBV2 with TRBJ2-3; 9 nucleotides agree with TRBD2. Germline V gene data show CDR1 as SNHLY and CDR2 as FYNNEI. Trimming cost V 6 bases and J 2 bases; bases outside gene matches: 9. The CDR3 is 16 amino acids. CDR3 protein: CASRVSGGPPTDTQYF. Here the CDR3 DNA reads TGTGCCAGCAGGGTTAGCGGGGGCCCCCCCACAGATACGCAGTATTTT. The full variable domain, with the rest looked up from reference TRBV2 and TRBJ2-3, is EPEVTQTPSHQVTQMGQEVILRCVPISNHLYFYWYRQILGQKVEFLVSFYNNEISEKSEIFDDQFSVERPDGSNFTLKIRSTKLEDSAMYFCASRVSGGPPTDTQYFGPGTRLTVL.

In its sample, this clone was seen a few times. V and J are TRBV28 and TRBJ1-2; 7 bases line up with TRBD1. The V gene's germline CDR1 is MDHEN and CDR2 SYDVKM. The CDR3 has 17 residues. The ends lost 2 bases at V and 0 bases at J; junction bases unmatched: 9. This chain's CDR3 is CASSLPKPGTANYGYTF. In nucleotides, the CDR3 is TGTGCCAGCAGTTTACCCAAGCCCGGGACAGCTAACTATGGCTACACCTTC.

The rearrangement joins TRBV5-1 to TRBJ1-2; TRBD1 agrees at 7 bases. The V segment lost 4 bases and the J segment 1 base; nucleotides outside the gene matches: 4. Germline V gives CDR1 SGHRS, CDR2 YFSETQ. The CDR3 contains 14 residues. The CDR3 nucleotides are TGCGCCAGCAGCGCTAGGGACAGTAACTATGGCTACACCTTC. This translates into CASSARDSNYGYTF.

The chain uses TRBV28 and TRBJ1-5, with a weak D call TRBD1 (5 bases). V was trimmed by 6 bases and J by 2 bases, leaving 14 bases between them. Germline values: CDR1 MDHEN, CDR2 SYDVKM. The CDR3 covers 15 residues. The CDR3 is CASRGEGRGNQPQHF. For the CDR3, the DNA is TGTGCCAGCAGGGGGGAGGGCCGAGGCAATCAGCCCCAGCATTTT.

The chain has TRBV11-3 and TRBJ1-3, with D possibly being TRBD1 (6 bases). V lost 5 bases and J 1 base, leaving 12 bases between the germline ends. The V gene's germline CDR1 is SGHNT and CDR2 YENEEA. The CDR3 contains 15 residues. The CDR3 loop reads CASSTDSNSGNTIYF. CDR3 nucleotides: TGTGCCAGCAGCACGGACAGTAATTCTGGAAACACCATATATTTT.

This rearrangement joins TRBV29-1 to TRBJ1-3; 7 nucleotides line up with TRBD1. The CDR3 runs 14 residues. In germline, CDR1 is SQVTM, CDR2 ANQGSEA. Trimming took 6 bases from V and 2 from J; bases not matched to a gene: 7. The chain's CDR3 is CSVQDRSTGNTIYF. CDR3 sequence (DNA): TGCAGCGTCCAGGACAGGTCAACTGGAAACACCATATATTTT.

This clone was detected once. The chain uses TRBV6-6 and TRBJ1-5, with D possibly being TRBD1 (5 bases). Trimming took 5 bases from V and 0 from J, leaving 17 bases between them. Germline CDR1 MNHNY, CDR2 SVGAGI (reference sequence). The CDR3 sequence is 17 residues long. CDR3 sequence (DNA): TGTGCCAGCAGTCTAATCCGGAGACAGAATAGCAATCAGCCCCAGCATTTT. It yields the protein CASSLIRRQNSNQPQHF.